The 23 T cell receptor beta chains reported below all come from one sample, sequenced in a study of CD8 T cells in ankylosing spondylitis. TCRdb reprocessed the 5' RACE reads via MiXCR and lists one record per CDR3 protein. The sample shows some 340,000 distinct CDR3 sequences, 14% to 15% of them seen only once. The sample comprised blood, either unsorted or a sorted T cell fraction (not recorded which). Receptor source: a male donor with ankylosing spondylitis or in good health (not recorded which).

A few counts support this clonotype. Here the CDR3 DNA reads TGTGCCAGCAGACCGACGGACGGATTCTCCTACGAGCAGTACTTC. It yields the protein CASRPTDGFSYEQYF. The rearrangement uses TRBV28 and TRBJ2-7; no definite D call. The CDR3 is 15 amino acids. The V gene lost 6 bases and the J gene lost 0 bases, with 15 bases spanning the gap. Germline V gene sequence: CDR1 MDHEN, CDR2 SYDVKM.

This clonotype appeared a few times. J is TRBJ2-1 and V is TRBV3-1, with 11 bases matching TRBD2. CDR1 and CDR2 (germline): LGHDT, YNNKEL (reference sequence). This CDR3 region has 15 residues. Trimming took 0 bases from V and 8 from J; bases not matched to a gene: 3. Here the CDR3 reads CASSQELAGVHEQFF. CDR3 nucleotides: TGTGCCAGCAGCCAAGAACTAGCGGGGGTACATGAGCAGTTCTTC.

This clonotype has only a few counts. The chain joins TRBV4-1 to TRBJ2-5; maybe TRBD1 (6 bases). The V end was cut by 3 bases, the J end by 0 bases, with 11 bases between. Looked up from germline, CDR1 is MGHRA and CDR2 is YSYEKL. The CDR3 length is 15 residues. The CDR3 DNA reads as TGCGCCAGCAGCCATCACGGGACAAACCAAGAGACCCAGTACTTC. Residues: CASSHHGTNQETQYF.

This clonotype was seen a few times. V gene TRBV5-1 combines with J gene TRBJ2-5; the match to TRBD2 covers 13 bases. CDR1 and CDR2 (germline): SGHRS, YFSETQ. The junction had 7 bases not matched to a gene; V was cut back by 4 bases and J by 1 base. The CDR3 is 17 residues long. CDR3: CASSPPLAGGSQETQYF. DNA of the CDR3: TGCGCCAGCAGCCCACCACTAGCGGGAGGGAGCCAAGAGACCCAGTACTTC.

The chain carries TRBV7-2 and TRBJ2-1; 7 nucleotides align to TRBD2. CDR3 length: 14 amino acids. The junction had 11 bases not matched to a gene; V was cut back by 5 bases and J by 10 bases. Germline assignment: CDR1 SGHTA and CDR2 FQGNSA. The CDR3 DNA reads as TGTGCCAGCAGCACTCTCGCCGGGACTACGGAGCAGTTCTTC. Amino acid sequence: CASSTLAGTTEQFF. Full variable domain (missing parts from reference TRBV7-2 and TRBJ2-1): GAGVSQSPSNKVTEKGKDVELRCDPISGHTALYWYRQSLGQGLEFLIYFQGNSAPDKSGLPSDRFSAERTGGSVSTLTIQRTQQEDSAVYLCASSTLAGTTEQFFGPGTRLTVL.

V gene TRBV19 combines with J gene TRBJ1-5, with D uncertain. CDR3 length: 14 residues. Trimming shortened V by 5 bases and J by 2 bases, and 10 bases separated the two germline ends. Per the germline V gene, CDR1 is LNHDA and CDR2 is SQIVND (reference sequence). Written as DNA, the CDR3 is TGTGCCAGTAGTGTCCTTCGGGGCAATCAGCCCCAGCATTTT. This translates into CASSVLRGNQPQHF. The full variable domain, its missing parts supplied by reference TRBV19 and TRBJ1-5, is DGGITQSPKYLFRKEGQNVTLSCEQNLNHDAMYWYRQDPGQGLRLIYYSQIVNDFQKGDIAEGYSVSREKKESFPLTVTSAQKNPTAFYLCASSVLRGNQPQHFGDGTRLSIL.

J is TRBJ1-1 and V is TRBV3-1; the D gene is possibly TRBD1 (5 bases). The V and J ends lost 1 base and 11 bases respectively, with 11 bases between them. The CDR3 is made up of 12 amino acids. Germline V lookup: CDR1 LGHDT, CDR2 YNNKEL (reference sequence). The CDR3 region is CASSQVRTIAFF. CDR3 DNA sequence: TGTGCCAGCAGCCAAGTACGGACAATCGCTTTCTTT.

The chain uses TRBV5-5 and TRBJ2-1, with D perhaps matching TRBD2 (5 bases). This CDR3 region has 16 residues. V shed 3 bases and J shed 0 bases, with 13 bases lying between them. Germline assignment: CDR1 SGHKS and CDR2 YYEKEE (reference sequence). DNA for the CDR3: TGTGCCAGCAGCTCTGGACTCCGGAGCTCCTACAATGAGCAGTTCTTC. It is translated as CASSSGLRSSYNEQFF.

Only a few counts were recorded for this clonotype. V usage is TRBV29-1 and J usage is TRBJ1-5; a weak D match, TRBD1 (5 bases). V lost 5 bases and J 7 bases, leaving 12 bases between the germline ends. Germline V gives CDR1 SQVTM, CDR2 ANQGSEA. The CDR3 totals 12 residues. CDR3 sequence reads: CSVTTGGQPQHF. Written as DNA, the CDR3 is TGCAGCGTTACAACCGGGGGGCAGCCCCAGCATTTT.

The chain has TRBV12-3 or TRBV12-4 and TRBJ2-3, with 11 nucleotides matching TRBD2. CDR3 size: 16 residues. Losses at the gene ends were 6 bases for V and 2 bases for J; bases not matched to a gene: 7. This CDR3 is CASSPGLAALTDTQYF. In DNA, the CDR3 is TGTGCCAGCAGCCCGGGACTAGCGGCCCTCACAGATACGCAGTATTTT.

The CDR3: CASSLTGQGAGGELFF. CDR3 DNA: TGTGCCAGCAGCTTGACAGGACAGGGGGCAGGCGGGGAGCTGTTTTTT. The chain has TRBV11-2 and TRBJ2-2; the match to TRBD1 covers 11 bases. The length of the CDR3 is 16 residues. V shed 3 bases, J shed 7 bases, and the junction held 7 bases outside the gene matches. From germline, CDR1 is SGHAT and CDR2 FQNNGV.

The V call is TRBV5-1, the J call TRBJ2-5, with 9 bases that match TRBD1. In germline, CDR1 is SGHRS, CDR2 YFSETQ. V was pared by 0 bases and J by 2 bases, with 5 bases of the junction left unmatched. This CDR3 spans 16 amino acids. CDR3 coding DNA: TGCGCCAGCAGCTTGGTTGGGACAGGGTTGCAAGAGACCCAGTACTTC. Protein sequence: CASSLVGTGLQETQYF.

This sequence joins TRBV12-3 or TRBV12-4 and TRBJ2-7; tentative D call: TRBD1 (5 bases). The CDR3 is made up of 15 amino acids. V was clipped by 5 bases and J by 0 bases, with 14 bases between them. CDR3 residues: CASSLYQQGSYEQYF. As DNA, the CDR3 is TGTGCCAGCAGTCTCTACCAGCAGGGCTCCTACGAGCAGTACTTC.

The rearrangement links TRBV3-1 to TRBJ2-3, with 7 nucleotides matching TRBD1. CDR3 length equals 14 residues. Germline V CDR1 and CDR2: LGHDT, YNNKEL (reference sequence). J was trimmed by 5 bases and V by 4 bases; bases with no gene match: 6. The CDR3 bases are TGTGCCAGCAGCCTCCGGACAGGAAGAGATACGCAGTATTTT. This sequence encodes CASSLRTGRDTQYF.

J is TRBJ2-1 and V is TRBV6-5; D gene unclear. The CDR3 has 16 residues. Trimming took 1 base from V and 7 from J, leaving 17 bases between them. Germline CDR1 is MNHEY and CDR2 is SVGAGI. CDR3 DNA sequence: TGTGCCAGCAGTTACTTCGGGCGAAAGTCGCGGAATGAGCAGTTCTTC. This translates into CASSYFGRKSRNEQFF.

This clonotype has a count of ten or more. The chain has TRBV5-1 and TRBJ2-1, with D unclear. V was pared by 4 bases and J by 3 bases, with 23 bases between. The CDR3 has 18 residues. Germline CDR1 reads SGHRS; CDR2 reads YFSETQ. CDR3 region: CASSPLGAPQKIYNEQFF. The CDR3 bases are TGCGCCAGCAGCCCACTTGGAGCACCCCAAAAAATCTACAATGAGCAGTTCTTC. Together with reference TRBV5-1 and TRBJ2-1, the CDR3 gives the full variable domain: KAGVTQTPRYLIKTRGQQVTLSCSPISGHRSVSWYQQTPGQGLQFLFEYFSETQRNKGNFPGRFSGRQFSNSRSEMNVSTLELGDSALYLCASSPLGAPQKIYNEQFFGPGTRLTVL.

V is TRBV20-1 and J is TRBJ2-7; D tentatively reads TRBD1 or TRBD2 (5 bases each). The ends were cut back, 6 bases at V and 4 bases at J, with 16 bases in the middle. The CDR3 extends over 13 amino acids. Per germline, CDR1 DFQATT and CDR2 SNEGSKA (reference sequence). As DNA, the CDR3 is TGCAGTGCCCTCGGGACCCCTTCATACGAGCAGTACTTC. It is translated as CSALGTPSYEQYF.

This clonotype was detected a few times. J is TRBJ1-4 and V is TRBV6-5, with D uncertain. Germline V lookup: CDR1 MNHEY, CDR2 SVGAGI. The CDR3 totals 14 residues. Trimming took off 0 bases at V and 7 bases at J, with 9 bases between the two ends. CDR3 protein: CASSYSAWGEKLFF. As DNA, the CDR3 is TGTGCCAGCAGTTACTCAGCCTGGGGTGAAAAACTGTTTTTT.

The V gene is TRBV12-3 or TRBV12-4, the J gene TRBJ2-1, with D unclear. Trimming took off 3 bases at V and 4 bases at J, with 10 bases between the two ends. The CDR3 is 14 residues long. CDR3 bases: TGTGCCAGCAGTTTCCAGACTCATTACAATGAGCAGTTCTTC. As protein: CASSFQTHYNEQFF.

This chain uses TRBV4-2 with TRBJ2-3; 7 nucleotides line up with TRBD2. V dropped 3 bases and J dropped 3; count of bases not matched to a gene: 9. Per the germline V gene, CDR1 is LGHNA and CDR2 is YNFKEQ. The CDR3 length is 16 residues. The CDR3 here is CASSQLGLMGTDTQYF. CDR3 sequence (DNA): TGTGCCAGCAGCCAGTTGGGACTAATGGGGACAGATACGCAGTATTTT.

In its sample, this clonotype was seen a few times. The genes are TRBV5-1 and TRBJ1-1; D may be TRBD1 (6 bases). The V end lost 7 bases, the J end lost 4 bases, and 17 bases lay between the germline ends. The germline gives CDR1 SGHRS, CDR2 YFSETQ. The length of the CDR3 is 14 residues. The CDR3 spells CASSPRGGSTEAFF. The CDR3 nucleotides are TGCGCCAGCTCCCCCCGGGGGGGCTCCACTGAAGCTTTCTTT.

This rearrangement joins TRBV3-1 to TRBJ1-6; a possible D gene is TRBD1 (5 bases). Looked up from germline, CDR1 is LGHDT and CDR2 is YNNKEL (reference sequence). This CDR3 is 15 amino acids long. Trimming took 8 bases from V and 9 from J, leaving 20 bases between them. CDR3 residues: CASCPFGGSLSPLHF. The CDR3 nucleotides are TGTGCCAGCTGCCCCTTTGGGGGATCCCTTTCACCCCTCCACTTT.

Only a few counts were recorded for this clonotype. The chain uses TRBV10-3 and TRBJ2-3; 12 nucleotides match TRBD2. There are 16 residues in the CDR3. From germline, CDR1 is ENHRY and CDR2 SYGVKD. Unmatched junction bases numbered 5, after V lost 3 bases and J lost 4 bases. CDR3: CAISDPGLAGPDTQYF. The CDR3 bases are TGTGCCATCAGTGATCCGGGACTAGCGGGCCCAGATACGCAGTATTTT.